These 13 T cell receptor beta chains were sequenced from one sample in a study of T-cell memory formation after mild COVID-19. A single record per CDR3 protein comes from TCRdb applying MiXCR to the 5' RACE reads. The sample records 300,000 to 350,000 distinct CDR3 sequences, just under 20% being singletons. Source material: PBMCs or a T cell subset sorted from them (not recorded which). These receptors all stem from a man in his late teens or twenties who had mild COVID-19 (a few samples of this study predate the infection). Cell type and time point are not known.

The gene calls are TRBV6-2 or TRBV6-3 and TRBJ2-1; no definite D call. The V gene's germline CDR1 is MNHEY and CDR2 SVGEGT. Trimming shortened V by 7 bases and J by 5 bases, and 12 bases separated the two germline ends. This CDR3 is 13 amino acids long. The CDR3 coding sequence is TGTGCCAGCACCCAGTTTCGCAACAATGAGCAGTTCTTC. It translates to CASTQFRNNEQFF.

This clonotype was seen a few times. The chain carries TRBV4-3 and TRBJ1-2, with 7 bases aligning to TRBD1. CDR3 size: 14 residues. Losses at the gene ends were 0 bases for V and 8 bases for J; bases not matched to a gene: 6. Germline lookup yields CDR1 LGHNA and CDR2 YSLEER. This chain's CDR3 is CASSQERQGGGYTF. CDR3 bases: TGCGCCAGCAGCCAAGAGAGACAGGGAGGGGGCTACACCTTC.

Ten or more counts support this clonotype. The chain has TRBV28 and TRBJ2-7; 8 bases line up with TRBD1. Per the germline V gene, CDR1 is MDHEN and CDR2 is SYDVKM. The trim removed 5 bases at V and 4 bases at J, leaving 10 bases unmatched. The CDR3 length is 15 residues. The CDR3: CASSESGTGLYEQYV. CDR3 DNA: TGTGCCAGCAGTGAATCGGGGACAGGCCTTTACGAGCAGTACGTC.

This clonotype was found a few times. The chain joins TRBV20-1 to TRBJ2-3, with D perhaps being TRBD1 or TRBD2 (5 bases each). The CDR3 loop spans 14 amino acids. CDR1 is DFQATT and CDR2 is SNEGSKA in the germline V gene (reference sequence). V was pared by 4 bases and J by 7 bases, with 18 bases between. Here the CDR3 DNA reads TGCAGTGCTATAACCCCGGGGACGGATAATACGCAGTATTTT. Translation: CSAITPGTDNTQYF.

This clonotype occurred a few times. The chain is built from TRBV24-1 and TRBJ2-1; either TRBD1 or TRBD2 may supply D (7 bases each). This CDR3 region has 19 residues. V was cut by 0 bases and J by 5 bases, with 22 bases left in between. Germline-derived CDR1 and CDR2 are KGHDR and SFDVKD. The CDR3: CATSDLASQGGGTHNEQFF. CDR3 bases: TGTGCCACCAGTGATTTGGCCTCTCAGGGGGGGGGAACCCACAATGAGCAGTTCTTC.

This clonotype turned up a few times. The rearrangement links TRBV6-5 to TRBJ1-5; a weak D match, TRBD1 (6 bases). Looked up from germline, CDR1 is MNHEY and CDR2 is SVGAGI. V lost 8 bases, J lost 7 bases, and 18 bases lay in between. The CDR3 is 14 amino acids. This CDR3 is CASAPSGARQPQHF. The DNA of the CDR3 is TGTGCCAGCGCCCCCTCGGGGGCTCGGCAGCCCCAGCATTTT.

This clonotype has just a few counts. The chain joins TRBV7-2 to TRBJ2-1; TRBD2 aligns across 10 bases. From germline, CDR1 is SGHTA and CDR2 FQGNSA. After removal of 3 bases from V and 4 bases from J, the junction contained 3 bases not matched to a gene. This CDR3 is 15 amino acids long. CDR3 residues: CASSFSGGWYNEQFF. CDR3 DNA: TGTGCCAGCAGCTTTAGCGGGGGGTGGTACAATGAGCAGTTCTTC. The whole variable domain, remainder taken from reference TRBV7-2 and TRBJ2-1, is GAGVSQSPSNKVTEKGKDVELRCDPISGHTALYWYRQSLGQGLEFLIYFQGNSAPDKSGLPSDRFSAERTGGSVSTLTIQRTQQEDSAVYLCASSFSGGWYNEQFFGPGTRLTVL.

CDR3 protein: CASSLNRDSNEQFF. The DNA of the CDR3 is TGCGCCAGCAGCTTGAACAGGGATAGCAATGAGCAGTTCTTC. The chain recombines TRBV5-1 with TRBJ2-1; possibly TRBD1 for D (6 bases). CDR1 is SGHRS, CDR2 YFSETQ, per germline. Deletions cut 1 base from V and 6 bases from J, with 11 bases between. The CDR3 is 14 amino acids.

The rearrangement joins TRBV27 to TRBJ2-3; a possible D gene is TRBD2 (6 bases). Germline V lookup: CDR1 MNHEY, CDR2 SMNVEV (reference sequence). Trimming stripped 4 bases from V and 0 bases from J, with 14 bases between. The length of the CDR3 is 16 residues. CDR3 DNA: TGTGCCAGCAGTTCTCGACCGGGAGCGAGCACAGATACGCAGTATTTT. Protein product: CASSSRPGASTDTQYF.

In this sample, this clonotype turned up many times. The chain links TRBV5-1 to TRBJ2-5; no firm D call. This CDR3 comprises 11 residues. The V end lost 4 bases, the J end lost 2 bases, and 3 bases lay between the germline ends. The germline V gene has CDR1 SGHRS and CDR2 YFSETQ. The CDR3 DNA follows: TGCGCCAGCAGCCAACAAGAGACCCAGTACTTC. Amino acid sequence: CASSQQETQYF.

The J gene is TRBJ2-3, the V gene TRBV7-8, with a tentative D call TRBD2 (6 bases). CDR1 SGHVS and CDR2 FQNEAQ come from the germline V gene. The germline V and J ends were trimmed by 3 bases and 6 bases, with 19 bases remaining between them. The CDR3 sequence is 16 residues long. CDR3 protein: CASSFLGGIRLDTQYF. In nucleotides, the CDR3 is TGTGCCAGCAGCTTCTTGGGGGGAATTCGTTTGGATACGCAGTATTTT.

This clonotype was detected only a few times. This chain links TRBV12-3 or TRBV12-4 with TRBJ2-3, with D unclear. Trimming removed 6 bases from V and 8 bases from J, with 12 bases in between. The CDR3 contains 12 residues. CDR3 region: CASRPDGGTQYF. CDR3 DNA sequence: TGTGCCAGCAGGCCGGACGGTGGTACGCAGTATTTT.

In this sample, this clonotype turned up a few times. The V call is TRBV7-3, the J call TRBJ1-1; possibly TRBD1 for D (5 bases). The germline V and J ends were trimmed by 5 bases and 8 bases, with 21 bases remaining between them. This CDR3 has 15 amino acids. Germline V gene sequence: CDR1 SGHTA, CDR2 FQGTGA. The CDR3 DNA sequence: TGTGCCAGCAGCAACGGGGGGGACCAGGGCATGGAAGCTTTCTTT. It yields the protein CASSNGGDQGMEAFF.